Below, one T cell receptor beta chain is given with its context. Its antigen is unidentified. Regarding treatment: about 20 received Ad26.COV2.S at low or high dose, single or two shots; 5 received placebo; per-sample allocation not given. Collection of the samples took place on day 63 after the first injection of vaccine or placebo. The vaccine delivered Wuhan-strain SARS-CoV-2 spike through an Ad26 vector. There are 15 residues in the CDR3. The germline V and J ends were trimmed by 4 bases and 2 bases, with 13 bases remaining between them. Germline assignment: CDR1 SGHRS and CDR2 YFSETQ. These data are taken from a study of Ad26.COV2.S vaccination and SARS-CoV-2 variants. General study findings and limits: Those who received vaccine or placebo ended up with similar non-spike TCR breadth.

The repertoire was sequenced with immunoSEQ multiplex PCR; TCRdb's copy has only in-frame clones and lacks some. The sample contains 350,000 to 450,000 clones, 80% to 95% of which appear only once. The sample consisted of peripheral blood, taken in a trial of Ad26.COV2.S vaccine versus placebo. The clonotype comes from a person aged 18-65 years who received the Ad26.COV2.S COVID-19 vaccine or a placebo. The V gene is TRBV5-1, the J gene TRBJ1-3; D remains ambiguous. The CDR3 reads CASSMGTTAGNTIYF. The DNA for the CDR3 is TGCGCCAGCAGCATGGGAACTACCGCTGGAAACACCATATATTTT.